Below, one T cell receptor beta chain is given with its context. The antigen is not known. The entry originates in a study of T cell responses to AZD1222 COVID-19 vaccine. Whole-study results and caveats: Females outnumbered males among donors, who were mostly white British; clonal diversity was possibly underestimated.

Germline lookup yields CDR1 KGHSH and CDR2 LQKENI. V was clipped by 2 bases and J by 15 bases; unmatched bases: 12. This CDR3 has 15 residues. This table comes from immunoSEQ multiplex PCR, and its TCRdb copy is limited to in-frame clones, with some not included. The sample has fewer than 150,000 clones, around 94% seen once; the top ten hold roughly 10%. The input for sequencing was peripheral blood, taken 28 days after the second AZD1222 dose. This clonotype was obtained from an adult who received the AZD1222 COVID-19 vaccine. The chain links TRBV18 to TRBJ2-1; 11 bases map to TRBD2. CDR3: CASSPGSTSGSLLFF. Written as DNA, the CDR3 is TGTGCCAGCTCACCAGGTTCCACTAGCGGGAGTTTACTGTTCTTC. The full variable domain, rest sourced from reference TRBV18 and TRBJ2-1, is NAGVMQNPRHLVRRRGQEARLRCSPMKGHSHVYWYRQLPEEGLKFMVYLQKENIIDESGMPKERFSAEFPKEGPSILRIQQVVRGDSAAYFCASSPGSTSGSLLFFGPGTRLTVL.